A selection of T cell receptor beta chains follows, all from one sample in a study of blood T cell repertoires in COVID-19. Assay used: immunoSEQ multiplex PCR; TCRdb lists only in-frame clones, some missing. The table lists roughly 140,000 clones, under 90% of them singletons. Sequencing used peripheral blood. The receptors stem from a human donor in a cohort sampled during active COVID-19. CDR3s include the opening cysteine and the closing phenylalanine or tryptophan. Each record gives: V gene, J gene, CDR3 protein.

TRBV4-2	TRBJ2-1	CASSQDPGASYNEQFF
TRBV28	TRBJ2-3	CASSPGQSLADTQYF
TRBV5-1	TRBJ2-7	CASTSGTGGAYEQYF
TRBV6-6	TRBJ2-3	CASSPLQVGLAGGNTDTQYF
TRBV6-5	TRBJ2-7	CATQRTGTDSYEQYF
TRBV5-1	TRBJ2-1	CASSLGGGLDTEQFF
TRBV6-5	TRBJ2-3	CASITGGGTDTQYF
TRBV28	TRBJ2-5	CASRVDLAGVDETQYF
TRBV5-1	TRBJ1-2	CASSLGQDYGYTF
TRBV7-8	TRBJ1-2	CASSFNRGGYGYTF
TRBV5-1	TRBJ2-7	CASSKGGLAGPGGGYEQYF
TRBV11-2	TRBJ2-5	CASSADRGETQYF
TRBV24-1	TRBJ2-1	CATSEPPGLAGGPGYNEQFF
TRBV15	TRBJ2-2	CATSRVRQNTGELFF
TRBV7-2	TRBJ2-7	CASSFTGGTKGEQYF
TRBV4-3	TRBJ2-2	CASSHSAGGRNTGELFF
TRBV18	TRBJ1-2	CASSRYDSIYGYTF
TRBV5-1	TRBJ2-5	CASSSQGLMGTQYF
TRBV12-3/TRBV12-4	TRBJ2-1	CASSLGDSRQFF
TRBV3-1/TRBV3-2	TRBJ2-7	CASSHTGTNEQYF
TRBV7-8	TRBJ2-3	CASSPSRTTNTDTQYF
TRBV7-9	TRBJ1-1	CASSLAGGGTEAFF
TRBV4-1	TRBJ2-3	CASSPERGGSTDTQYF
TRBV2	TRBJ1-2	CASSERTGSYGYTF
TRBV5-1	TRBJ2-1	CASSLGTSGFNEQFF
TRBV29-1	TRBJ2-3	CSVALAARSTDTQYF
TRBV25-1	TRBJ2-6	CASSWDTRGSGANVLTF
TRBV3-1/TRBV3-2	TRBJ1-4	CASSTDSTNEKLFF
TRBV5-5	TRBJ2-7	CASSLYEGEQYF
TRBV5-6	TRBJ1-5	CASSTGPQPQHF
TRBV28	TRBJ1-5	CASTVSNQPQHF